This record looks at one T cell receptor beta chain sequence and its context. For amplifying TCRs, the PCR ran for approximately 21 cycles with Phusion, which was used together with a constant-region primer and the adapter on the V primers. Each CDR3 protein is one row after TCRdb ran MiXCR on the reads. The sample includes tens of thousands of distinct CDR3 sequences, over 9.5% of them seen just once. The CDR3 covers 17 residues. Germline CDR1 is SEHNR and CDR2 is FQNEAQ (reference sequence). The V end was cut by 0 bases, the J end by 0 bases, with 9 bases between. These data belong to a study of low-dose radiotherapy and immunotherapy resistance in tumors. Study-wide context: TRAV and TRBV primers primed cDNA for both TCRalpha and TCRbeta.

Time point described: before trial treatment. The chain employs TRBV7-9 and TRBJ2-6; D is possibly TRBD2 (6 bases). This TCR derives from a female donor with ovarian cancer. Specimen: PBMCs, collected before treatment. CDR3 nucleotides: TGTGCCAGCAGCTTAGCGGGACTCCCCTCTGGGGCCAACGTCCTGACTTTC. Translated, it gives CASSLAGLPSGANVLTF.